This passage covers 25 T cell receptor beta chains from one sample sequenced in a study of cytomegalovirus exposure and HLA in healthy donors. 60 Vbeta and 13 Jbeta primers were used in PCR. Data came from immunoSEQ multiplex PCR; TCRdb stores just in-frame clones and leaves some out. The repertoire holds roughly 160,000 clones, around 80% seen once, with roughly 2% in the top ten. The sequenced sample consisted of PBMCs. The receptor set was obtained from a middle-aged man in good health and CMV-seronegative.

This clone was seen more than once but under ten times. The CDR3 DNA reads TGTGCCAGCGCTGCAGGGAAAGATCAGCCCCAGCATTTT. Amino acid sequence: CASAAGKDQPQHF. The chain couples TRBV6-1 to TRBJ1-5, with D perhaps TRBD1 (5 bases). Germline lookup yields CDR1 MNHNS and CDR2 SASEGT. Trimming shortened V by 8 bases and J by 5 bases, and 13 bases separated the two germline ends. This CDR3 is 13 amino acids long.

This clone has only one observation. The chain employs TRBV2 and TRBJ2-2; D is uncertain. V dropped 1 base and J dropped 6 bases, with 6 bases sitting between them. The length of the CDR3 is 13 residues. The germline V gene encodes CDR1 SNHLY and CDR2 FYNNEI. This CDR3 reads CASSEVVAGELFF. CDR3 coding DNA: TGTGCCAGCAGTGAAGTAGTGGCCGGGGAGCTGTTTTTT.

This clone was picked up one time. The rearrangement joins TRBV6-5 to TRBJ1-2, with a weak D call TRBD1 (5 bases). Germline V gene lookup returns CDR1 MNHEY and CDR2 SVGAGI. V lost 8 bases and J lost 0, with 13 bases in between. This CDR3 is built from 14 residues. CDR3 residues: CASARDGANYGYTF. The DNA for the CDR3 is TGTGCCAGCGCCAGGGATGGGGCTAACTATGGCTACACCTTC.

The chain uses TRBV7-2 and TRBJ2-2; D is perhaps TRBD2 (5 bases). The CDR3 loop spans 14 amino acids. From germline, CDR1 is SGHTA and CDR2 FQGNSA. Deletions cut 4 bases from V and 1 base from J, with 7 bases between. CDR3 in amino acids: CASSSRGNTGELFF. The CDR3 DNA reads as TGTGCCAGCAGCTCTCGGGGGAACACCGGGGAGCTGTTTTTT. The whole variable domain, filled in from reference TRBV7-2 and TRBJ2-2, reads GAGVSQSPSNKVTEKGKDVELRCDPISGHTALYWYRQSLGQGLEFLIYFQGNSAPDKSGLPSDRFSAERTGGSVSTLTIQRTQQEDSAVYLCASSSRGNTGELFFGEGSRLTVL.

This chain uses TRBV5-1 with TRBJ2-5; D gene ambiguous. Judging by the DNA end, TRBJ2-7 fits better; the J call may be wrong. This CDR3 is 12 amino acids long. Germline V CDR1 and CDR2: SGHRS, YFSETQ. The CDR3 bases are TGCGCCAGCAGCCTTTTTGGTCCCGAGCAGTACTTC. This codes for CASSLFGPEQYF.

The chain employs TRBV19 and TRBJ2-3; 11 bases line up with TRBD1. Germline trimming cut 6 bases from V and 2 bases from J; bases unmatched to any gene: 4. This CDR3 has 15 residues. CDR1 is LNHDA and CDR2 is SQIVND in the germline V gene (reference sequence). CDR3 DNA: TGTGCCAGTAGGAGGACAGGGGGCCACACAGATACGCAGTATTTT. As protein: CASRRTGGHTDTQYF. The entire variable domain, with the rest obtained from reference TRBV19 and TRBJ2-3, is as follows: DGGITQSPKYLFRKEGQNVTLSCEQNLNHDAMYWYRQDPGQGLRLIYYSQIVNDFQKGDIAEGYSVSREKKESFPLTVTSAQKNPTAFYLCASRRTGGHTDTQYFGPGTRLTVL.

This chain connects TRBV7-9 to TRBJ2-1; 9 bases map to TRBD1. The germline V gene encodes CDR1 SEHNR and CDR2 FQNEAQ (reference sequence). The CDR3 runs to 17 residues. Germline trimming cut 3 bases from V and 7 bases from J; bases unmatched to any gene: 13. DNA of the CDR3: TGTGCCAGCAGCTTGGATATTGGTGGGGGACAGGGAAATGAGCAGTTCTTC. This codes for CASSLDIGGGQGNEQFF.

This sequence joins TRBV4-1 and TRBJ2-7, with D perhaps matching TRBD1 (5 bases). From germline, CDR1 is MGHRA and CDR2 YSYEKL. Trimming stripped 0 bases from V and 7 bases from J, with 19 bases between. CDR3 length equals 16 residues. As DNA, the CDR3 is TGCGCCAGCAGCCAAGATCAGGGTGTTCCCACCTGGGAGCAGTACTTC. It codes for CASSQDQGVPTWEQYF.

This clone was seen only a few times. The V gene is TRBV6-6, the J gene TRBJ2-5, with a weak D call TRBD2 (6 bases). Looked up from germline, CDR1 is MNHNY and CDR2 is SVGAGI (reference sequence). There are 14 residues in the CDR3. V was pared by 5 bases and J by 0 bases, with 10 bases between. CDR3: CASSPGGDQETQYF. For the CDR3, the DNA is TGTGCCAGCAGTCCCGGCGGGGACCAAGAGACCCAGTACTTC.

The rearrangement uses TRBV5-5 and TRBJ2-7, with D maybe TRBD1 (5 bases). The CDR3 runs 13 residues. Germline V gives CDR1 SGHKS, CDR2 YYEKEE (reference sequence). Trimming removed 4 bases at V and 4 bases at J, with 12 bases between. The CDR3 DNA follows: TGTGCCAGCAGCGCCCAGGGTTGGTACGAGCAGTACTTC. It codes for CASSAQGWYEQYF.

The V and J genes are TRBV27 and TRBJ1-2; 7 bases map to TRBD1. The CDR3 is made up of 13 amino acids. Germline CDR1 and CDR2: MNHEY and SMNVEV (reference sequence). With V trimmed by 6 bases and J by 0 bases, 1 base remained unmatched. CDR3 loop: CASRTGSNYGYTF. DNA of the CDR3: TGTGCCAGCAGGACAGGGTCTAACTATGGCTACACCTTC.

This chain connects TRBV2 to TRBJ2-2; 10 bases are shared with TRBD1. The J segment lost 3 bases and the V segment lost 5 bases, leaving 9 bases of the junction unmatched. The CDR3 contains 17 residues. Germline V lookup: CDR1 SNHLY, CDR2 FYNNEI. The CDR3 loop reads CASSPGTGEVDTGELFF. Here the CDR3 DNA reads TGTGCCAGCAGTCCCGGGACAGGGGAAGTGGACACCGGGGAGCTGTTTTTT.

The chain has TRBV2 and TRBJ1-1, with TRBD1 identical over 7 bases. Germline lookup yields CDR1 SNHLY and CDR2 FYNNEI. Trimming at V came to 2 bases and at J to 7 bases, leaving 7 bases not matched to a gene. CDR3 length: 14 amino acids. CDR3 sequence reads: CASSEYGRDSEAFF. CDR3 bases: TGTGCCAGCAGTGAATATGGCAGGGACAGTGAAGCTTTCTTT.

The chain has TRBV28 and TRBJ2-5; 14 bases are shared with TRBD2. Trimming at V came to 6 bases and at J to 6 bases, leaving 12 bases not matched to a gene. The V gene's germline CDR1 is MDHEN and CDR2 SYDVKM. CDR3 length: 17 residues. The CDR3 DNA reads as TGTGCCAGCAGCCTCTGGGGGACTAGCGGGAGTACGAAGACCCAGTACTTC. Protein sequence: CASSLWGTSGSTKTQYF.

This chain connects TRBV5-5 to TRBJ1-3, with TRBD1 identical over 8 bases. With V trimmed by 3 bases and J by 3 bases, 2 bases remained unmatched. The germline V gene has CDR1 SGHKS and CDR2 YYEKEE (reference sequence). CDR3 length: 14 amino acids. The CDR3 region is CASSSDRVGNTIYF. The CDR3 region has the DNA TGTGCCAGCAGCTCGGACAGGGTTGGAAACACCATATATTTT. Complete variable domain (other parts from reference TRBV5-5 and TRBJ1-3): DAGVTQSPTHLIKTRGQQVTLRCSPISGHKSVSWYQQVLGQGPQFIFQYYEKEERGRGNFPDRFSARQFPNYSSELNVNALLLGDSALYLCASSSDRVGNTIYFGEGSWLTVV.

The J gene is TRBJ1-2, the V gene TRBV5-1; D is unclear. Trimming cost V 0 bases and J 14 bases, with 17 bases left between them. The CDR3 spans 13 residues. Germline V gene data show CDR1 as SGHRS and CDR2 as YFSETQ. This chain's CDR3 is CASSLDGRRPRTF. The CDR3 region has the DNA TGCGCCAGCAGCTTGGACGGGAGGCGCCCTCGGACCTTC. The full variable domain, in which reference TRBV5-1 and TRBJ1-2 provide the parts outside the CDR3, is KAGVTQTPRYLIKTRGQQVTLSCSPISGHRSVSWYQQTPGQGLQFLFEYFSETQRNKGNFPGRFSGRQFSNSRSEMNVSTLELGDSALYLCASSLDGRRPRTFGSGTRLTVV.

The DNA of the CDR3 is TGTGCCAGCAGTGAAGTCAGGGCTGGGGCCAACGTCCTGACTTTC. Amino acid sequence: CASSEVRAGANVLTF. The chain uses TRBV2 and TRBJ2-6; maybe TRBD1 (5 bases). The V end lost 1 base, the J end lost 2 bases, and 6 bases lay between the germline ends. Germline-derived CDR1 and CDR2 are SNHLY and FYNNEI. This CDR3 is built from 15 residues.

This clone was observed once. J is TRBJ2-3 and V is TRBV29-1; 7 nucleotides match TRBD2. Trimming at V came to 6 bases and at J to 1 base, leaving 7 bases not matched to a gene. The germline gives CDR1 SQVTM, CDR2 ANQGSEA. This CDR3 region has 14 residues. The CDR3, as DNA: TGCAGCGTGGCCCCCAGCGGGGGCACAGATACGCAGTATTTT. It specifies CSVAPSGGTDTQYF.

The chain couples TRBV19 to TRBJ2-7; D gene ambiguous. In germline, CDR1 is LNHDA, CDR2 SQIVND (reference sequence). CDR3 length: 14 amino acids. The CDR3 reads CVIPSAGPFYEQYF. The CDR3 DNA is TGTGTCATACCGTCAGCAGGCCCCTTTTACGAGCAGTACTTC. The full variable domain, in which reference TRBV19 and TRBJ2-7 provide the parts outside the CDR3, is DGGITQSPKYLFRKEGQNVTLSCEQNLNHDAMYWYRQDPGQGLRLIYYSQIVNDFQKGDIAEGYSVSREKKESFPLTVTSAQKNPTAFYLCVIPSAGPFYEQYFGPGTRLTVT.

This clone turned up a few times. The CDR3 nucleotides are TGTGCCAGCAGTGAAAGTTCGGGGAAAGGCAATCAGCCCCAGCATTTT. This codes for CASSESSGKGNQPQHF. This sequence joins TRBV25-1 and TRBJ1-5; D gene uncertain. Deletions cut 2 bases from V and 2 bases from J, with 13 bases between. Germline V gives CDR1 MGHDK, CDR2 SYGVNS. The CDR3 is 16 residues long.

The rearrangement joins TRBV28 to TRBJ2-5; TRBD2 aligns across 8 bases. The CDR3 loop spans 14 amino acids. With 2 bases clipped from V and 5 bases from J, the junction kept 4 bases outside the gene matches. Germline CDR1 reads MDHEN; CDR2 reads SYDVKM. CDR3 DNA: TGTGCCAGCAGTTTAGCGGGAGGAGCCGAGACCCAGTACTTC. This codes for CASSLAGGAETQYF.

The chain joins TRBV28 to TRBJ2-7, with 8 nucleotides matching TRBD1. CDR3 size: 12 residues. The ends lost 5 bases at V and 3 bases at J; junction bases unmatched: 0. Germline V lookup: CDR1 MDHEN, CDR2 SYDVKM. The CDR3 spells CASSTGGYEQYF. The CDR3 nucleotides are TGTGCCAGCAGTACAGGGGGCTACGAGCAGTACTTC.

The gene calls are TRBV27 and TRBJ2-7, with 9 nucleotides matching TRBD1. CDR3 length: 15 residues. The trim removed 5 bases at V and 4 bases at J, leaving 9 bases unmatched. Germline CDR1 is MNHEY and CDR2 is SMNVEV (reference sequence). CDR3 DNA sequence: TGTGCCAGCAGTAGGGGGGACAGGGAGGCGTACGAGCAGTACTTC. It translates to CASSRGDREAYEQYF.

CDR3 sequence (DNA): TGTGCCATCAGTGAGGTATCCGGGACTACCGTGGGGCAGTACTTC. It specifies CAISEVSGTTVGQYF. The genes are TRBV10-3 and TRBJ2-7; 7 positions agree with TRBD2. Germline V gene lookup returns CDR1 ENHRY and CDR2 SYGVKD. The CDR3 is 15 residues long. V was pared by 2 bases and J by 9 bases, with 13 bases of the junction left unmatched.

This clone came up a few times. The V call is TRBV5-1, the J call TRBJ1-6; D ambiguous. Germline loops: CDR1 SGHRS, CDR2 YFSETQ. CDR3 length equals 16 residues. V shed 4 bases and J shed 8 bases, with 19 bases lying between them. CDR3 sequence (DNA): TGCGCCAGCAGCCTAGGAGAATTCCCCCTGCATTCACCCCTCCACTTT. Translated: CASSLGEFPLHSPLHF.